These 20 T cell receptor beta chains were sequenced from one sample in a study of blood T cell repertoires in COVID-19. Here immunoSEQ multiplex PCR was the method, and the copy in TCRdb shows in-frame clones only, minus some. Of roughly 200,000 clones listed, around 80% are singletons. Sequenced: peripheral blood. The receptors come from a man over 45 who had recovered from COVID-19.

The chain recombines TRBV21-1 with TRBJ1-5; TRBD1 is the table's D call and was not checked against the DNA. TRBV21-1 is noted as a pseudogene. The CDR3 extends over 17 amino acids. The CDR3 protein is CASSKVETGESNQPQHF. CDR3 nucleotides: TGTGCCAGCAGCAAAGTTGAGACAGGGGAGAGCAATCAGCCCCAGCATTTT.

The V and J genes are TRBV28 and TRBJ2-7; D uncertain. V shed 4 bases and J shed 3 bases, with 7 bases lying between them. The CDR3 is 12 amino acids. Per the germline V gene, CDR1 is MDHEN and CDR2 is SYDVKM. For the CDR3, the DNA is TGTGCCAGCAGTTCCCTTTACTACGAGCAGTACTTC. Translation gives CASSSLYYEQYF.

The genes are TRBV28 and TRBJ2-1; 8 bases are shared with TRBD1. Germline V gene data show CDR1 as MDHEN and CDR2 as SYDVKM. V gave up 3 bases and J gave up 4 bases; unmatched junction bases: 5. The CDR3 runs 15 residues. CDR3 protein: CASSFSGQAYNEQFF. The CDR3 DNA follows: TGTGCCAGCAGTTTCTCGGGACAGGCGTACAATGAGCAGTTCTTC.

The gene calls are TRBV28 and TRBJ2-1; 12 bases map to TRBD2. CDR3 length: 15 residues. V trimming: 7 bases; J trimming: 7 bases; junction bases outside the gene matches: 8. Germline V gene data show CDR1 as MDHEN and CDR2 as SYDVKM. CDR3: CASKRTSGMWNEQFF. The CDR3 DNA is TGTGCCAGCAAACGGACTAGCGGGATGTGGAATGAGCAGTTCTTC.

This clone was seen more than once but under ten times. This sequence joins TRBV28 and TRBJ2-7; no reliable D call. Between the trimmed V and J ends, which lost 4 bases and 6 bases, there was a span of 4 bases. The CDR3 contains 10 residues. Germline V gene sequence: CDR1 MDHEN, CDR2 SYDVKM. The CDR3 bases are TGTGCCAGCAGTTCTCGCGAGCAGTACTTC. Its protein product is CASSSREQYF.

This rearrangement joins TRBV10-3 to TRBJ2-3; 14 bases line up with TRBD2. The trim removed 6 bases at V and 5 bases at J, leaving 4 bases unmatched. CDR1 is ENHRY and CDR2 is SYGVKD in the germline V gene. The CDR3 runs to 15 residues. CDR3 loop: CAIRGLAGVIDTQYF. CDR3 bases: TGTGCCATCAGGGGACTAGCGGGAGTCATAGATACGCAGTATTTT.

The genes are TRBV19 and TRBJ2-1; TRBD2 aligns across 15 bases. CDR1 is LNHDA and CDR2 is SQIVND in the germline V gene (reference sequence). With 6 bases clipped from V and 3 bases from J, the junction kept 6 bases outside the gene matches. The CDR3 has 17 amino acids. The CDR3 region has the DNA TGTGCCAGTAGCGATGGACTAGCGGGAGGGGTCTACAATGAGCAGTTCTTC. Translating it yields CASSDGLAGGVYNEQFF. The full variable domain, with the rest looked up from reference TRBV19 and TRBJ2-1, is DGGITQSPKYLFRKEGQNVTLSCEQNLNHDAMYWYRQDPGQGLRLIYYSQIVNDFQKGDIAEGYSVSREKKESFPLTVTSAQKNPTAFYLCASSDGLAGGVYNEQFFGPGTRLTVL.

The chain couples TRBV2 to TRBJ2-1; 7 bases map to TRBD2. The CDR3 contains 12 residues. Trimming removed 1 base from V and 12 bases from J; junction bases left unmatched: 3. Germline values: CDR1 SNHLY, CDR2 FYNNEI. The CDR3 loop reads CASSEGREWQFF. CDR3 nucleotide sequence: TGTGCCAGCAGTGAAGGGCGGGAGTGGCAGTTCTTC.

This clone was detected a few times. The CDR3 nucleotides are TGTGCCAGCAGTTACTCCGCCGAGAACGTACAGCCCCAGCATTTT. This gives the protein CASSYSAENVQPQHF. The gene calls are TRBV6-2 or TRBV6-3 and TRBJ1-5, with D unclear. Germline values: CDR1 MNHEY, CDR2 SVGEGT. The V end was cut by 0 bases, the J end by 7 bases, with 13 bases between. The CDR3 contains 15 residues.

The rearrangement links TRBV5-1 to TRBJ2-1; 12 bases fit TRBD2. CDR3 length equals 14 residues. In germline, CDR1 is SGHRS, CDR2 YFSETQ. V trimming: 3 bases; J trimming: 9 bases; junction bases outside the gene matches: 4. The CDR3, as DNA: TGCGCCAGCAGCTCGACTAGCGGGAGTATTGAGCAGTTCTTC. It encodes CASSSTSGSIEQFF.

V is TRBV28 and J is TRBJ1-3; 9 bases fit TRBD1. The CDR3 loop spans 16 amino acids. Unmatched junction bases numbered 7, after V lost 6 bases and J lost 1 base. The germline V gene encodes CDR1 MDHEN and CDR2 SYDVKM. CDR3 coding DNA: TGTGCCAGCAGCGAAATACAGGGGGCATCTGGAAACACCATATATTTT. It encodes CASSEIQGASGNTIYF.

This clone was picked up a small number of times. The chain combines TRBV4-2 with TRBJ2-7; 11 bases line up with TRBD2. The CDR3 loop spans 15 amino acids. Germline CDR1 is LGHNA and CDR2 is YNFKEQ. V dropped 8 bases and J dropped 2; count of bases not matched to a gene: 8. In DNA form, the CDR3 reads TGTGCCAGCCGGGTGACTAGCGGGATCGCCTACGAGCAGTACTTC. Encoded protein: CASRVTSGIAYEQYF.

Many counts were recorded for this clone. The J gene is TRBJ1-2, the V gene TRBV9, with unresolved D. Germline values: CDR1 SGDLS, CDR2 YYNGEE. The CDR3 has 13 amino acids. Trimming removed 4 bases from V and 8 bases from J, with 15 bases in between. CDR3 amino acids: CASSPGDGWGYTF. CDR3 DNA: TGTGCCAGCAGCCCCGGGGATGGATGGGGCTACACCTTC.

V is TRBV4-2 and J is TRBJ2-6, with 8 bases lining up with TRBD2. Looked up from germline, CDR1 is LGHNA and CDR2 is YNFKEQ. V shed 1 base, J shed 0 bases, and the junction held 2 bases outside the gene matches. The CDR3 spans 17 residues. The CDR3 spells CASSQVAGSSGANVLTF. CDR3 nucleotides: TGTGCCAGCAGCCAAGTAGCGGGAAGCTCTGGGGCCAACGTCCTGACTTTC.

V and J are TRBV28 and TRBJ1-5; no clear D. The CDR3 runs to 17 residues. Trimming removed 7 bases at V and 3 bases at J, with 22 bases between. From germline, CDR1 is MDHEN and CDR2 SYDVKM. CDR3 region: CASTLAKVRRLNQPQHF. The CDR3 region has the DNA TGTGCCAGCACCCTCGCCAAAGTTCGGCGGCTCAATCAGCCCCAGCATTTT.

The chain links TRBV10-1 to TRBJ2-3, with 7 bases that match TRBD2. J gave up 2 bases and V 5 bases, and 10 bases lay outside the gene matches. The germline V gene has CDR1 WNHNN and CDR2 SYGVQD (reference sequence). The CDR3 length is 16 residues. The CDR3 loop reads CASSISSGHDTDTQYF. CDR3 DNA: TGCGCCAGCAGTATCTCTAGCGGACATGACACAGATACGCAGTATTTT.

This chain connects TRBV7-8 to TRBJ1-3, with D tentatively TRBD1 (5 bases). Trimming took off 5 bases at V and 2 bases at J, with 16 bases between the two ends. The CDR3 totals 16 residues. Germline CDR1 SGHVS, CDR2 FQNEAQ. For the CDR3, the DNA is TGTGCCAGCAGCCGAGACCCGCGGGGGGCTGGAAACACCATATATTTT. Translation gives CASSRDPRGAGNTIYF.

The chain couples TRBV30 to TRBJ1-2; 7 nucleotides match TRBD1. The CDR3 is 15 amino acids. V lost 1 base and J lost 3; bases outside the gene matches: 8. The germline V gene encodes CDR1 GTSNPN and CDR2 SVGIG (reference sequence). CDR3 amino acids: CAWSAGRGFDYGYTF. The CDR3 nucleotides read TGTGCCTGGAGTGCCGGCAGGGGGTTTGACTATGGCTACACCTTC.

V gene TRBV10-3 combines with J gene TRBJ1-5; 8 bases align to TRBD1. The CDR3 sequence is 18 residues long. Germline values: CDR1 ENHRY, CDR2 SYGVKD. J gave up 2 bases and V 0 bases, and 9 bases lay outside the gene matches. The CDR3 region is CAISESRQGAAGNQPQHF. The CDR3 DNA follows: TGTGCCATCAGTGAGTCGAGGCAGGGGGCAGCGGGCAATCAGCCCCAGCATTTT.

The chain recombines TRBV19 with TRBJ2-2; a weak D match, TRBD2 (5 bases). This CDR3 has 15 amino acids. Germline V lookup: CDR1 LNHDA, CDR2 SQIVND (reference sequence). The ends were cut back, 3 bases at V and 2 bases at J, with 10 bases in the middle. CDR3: CASSIQAANTGELFF. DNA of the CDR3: TGTGCCAGTAGTATCCAAGCGGCAAACACCGGGGAGCTGTTTTTT.